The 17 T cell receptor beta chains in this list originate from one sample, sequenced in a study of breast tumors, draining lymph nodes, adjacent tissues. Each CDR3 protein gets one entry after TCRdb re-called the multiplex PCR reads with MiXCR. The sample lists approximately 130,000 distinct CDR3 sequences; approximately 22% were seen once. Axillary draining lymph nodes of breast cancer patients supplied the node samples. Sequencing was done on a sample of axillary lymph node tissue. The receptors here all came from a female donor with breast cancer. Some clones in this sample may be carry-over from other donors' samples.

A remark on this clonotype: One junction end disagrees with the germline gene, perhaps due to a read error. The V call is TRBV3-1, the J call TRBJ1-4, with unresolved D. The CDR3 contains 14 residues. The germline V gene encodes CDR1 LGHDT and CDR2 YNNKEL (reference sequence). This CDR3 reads CASSQRWPGERLFF. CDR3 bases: TGTGCCAGCAGCCAGAGGTGGCCGGGAGAAAGACTGTTTTTT.

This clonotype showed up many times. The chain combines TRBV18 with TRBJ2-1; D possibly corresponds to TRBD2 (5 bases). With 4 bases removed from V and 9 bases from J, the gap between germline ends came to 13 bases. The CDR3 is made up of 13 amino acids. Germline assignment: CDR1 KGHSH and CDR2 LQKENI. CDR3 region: CASSLSPAGEQFF. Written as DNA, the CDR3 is TGTGCCAGCTCACTCTCCCCGGCGGGTGAGCAGTTCTTC.

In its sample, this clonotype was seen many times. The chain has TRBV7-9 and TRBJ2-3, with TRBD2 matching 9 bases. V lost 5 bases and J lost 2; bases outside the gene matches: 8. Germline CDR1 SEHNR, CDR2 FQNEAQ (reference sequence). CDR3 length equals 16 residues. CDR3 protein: CASSRFAGGTTDTQYF. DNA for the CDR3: TGTGCCAGCAGCCGTTTTGCGGGAGGGACCACAGATACGCAGTATTTT.

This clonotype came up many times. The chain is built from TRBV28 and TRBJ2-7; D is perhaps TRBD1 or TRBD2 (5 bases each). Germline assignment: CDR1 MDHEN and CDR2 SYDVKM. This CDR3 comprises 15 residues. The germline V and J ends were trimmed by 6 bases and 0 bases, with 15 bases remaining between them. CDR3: CASRDAGTASYEQYF. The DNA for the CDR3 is TGTGCCAGCAGGGACGCCGGGACGGCCTCCTACGAGCAGTACTTC.

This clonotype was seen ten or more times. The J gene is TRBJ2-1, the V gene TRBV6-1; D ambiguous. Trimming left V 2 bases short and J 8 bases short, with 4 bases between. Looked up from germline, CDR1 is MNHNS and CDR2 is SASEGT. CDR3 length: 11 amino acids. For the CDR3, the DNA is TGTGCCAGCAGTGAAAGTTATGAGCAGTTCTTC. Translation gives CASSESYEQFF.

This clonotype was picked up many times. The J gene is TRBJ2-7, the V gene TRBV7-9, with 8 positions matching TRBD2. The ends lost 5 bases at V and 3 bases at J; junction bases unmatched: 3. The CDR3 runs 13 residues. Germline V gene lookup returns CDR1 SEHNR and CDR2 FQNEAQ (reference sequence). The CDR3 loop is CASSRTSRYEQYF. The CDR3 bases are TGTGCCAGCAGCAGGACTAGCCGCTACGAGCAGTACTTC.

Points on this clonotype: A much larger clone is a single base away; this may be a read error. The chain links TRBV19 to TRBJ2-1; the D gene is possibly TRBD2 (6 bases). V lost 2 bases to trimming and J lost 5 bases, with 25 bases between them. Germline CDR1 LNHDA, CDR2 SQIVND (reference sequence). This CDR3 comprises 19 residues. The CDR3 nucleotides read TGTGCCAGTAGTATAACCTCCCCCGGGACTGGCGCCAAAAACAATGAGCAGTTCTTC. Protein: CASSITSPGTGAKNNEQFF.

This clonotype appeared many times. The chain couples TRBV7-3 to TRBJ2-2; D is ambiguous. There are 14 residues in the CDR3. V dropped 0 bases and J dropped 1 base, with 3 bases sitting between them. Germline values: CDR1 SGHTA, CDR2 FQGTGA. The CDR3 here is CASSLTGNTGELFF. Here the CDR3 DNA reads TGTGCCAGCAGCTTAACGGGGAACACCGGGGAGCTGTTTTTT.

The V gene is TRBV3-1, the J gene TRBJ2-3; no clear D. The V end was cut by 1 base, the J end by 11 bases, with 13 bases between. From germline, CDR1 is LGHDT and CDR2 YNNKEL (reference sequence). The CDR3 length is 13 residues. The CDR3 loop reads CASSQVTAAQQYF. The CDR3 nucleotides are TGTGCCAGCAGCCAAGTTACGGCCGCTCAGCAGTATTTT.

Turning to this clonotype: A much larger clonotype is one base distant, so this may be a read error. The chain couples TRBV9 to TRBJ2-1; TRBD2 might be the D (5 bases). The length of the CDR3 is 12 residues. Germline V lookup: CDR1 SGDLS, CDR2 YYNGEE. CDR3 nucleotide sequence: TGTGCCAGCAGCGATGACTACAATGAGCGGTTCTTC. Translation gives CASSDDYNERFF. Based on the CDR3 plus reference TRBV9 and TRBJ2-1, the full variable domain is DSGVTQTPKHLITATGQRVTLRCSPRSGDLSVYWYQQSLDQGLQFLIQYYNGEERAKGNILERFSAQQFPDLHSELNLSSLELGDSALYFCASSDDYNERFFGPGTRLTVL.

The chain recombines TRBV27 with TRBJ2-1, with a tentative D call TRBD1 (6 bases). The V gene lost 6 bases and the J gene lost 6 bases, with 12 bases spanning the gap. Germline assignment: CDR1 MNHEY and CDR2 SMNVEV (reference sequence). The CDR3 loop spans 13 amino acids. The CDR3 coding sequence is TGTGCCAGCAGAGAGGCAGGGGTCAATGAGCAGTTCTTC. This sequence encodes CASREAGVNEQFF.

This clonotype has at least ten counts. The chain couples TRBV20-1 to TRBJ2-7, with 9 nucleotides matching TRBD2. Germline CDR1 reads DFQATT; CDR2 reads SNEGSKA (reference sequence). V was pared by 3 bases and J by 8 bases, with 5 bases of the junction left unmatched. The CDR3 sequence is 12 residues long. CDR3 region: CSARTSGQKQYF. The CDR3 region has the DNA TGCAGTGCTAGGACTAGCGGCCAAAAGCAGTACTTC.

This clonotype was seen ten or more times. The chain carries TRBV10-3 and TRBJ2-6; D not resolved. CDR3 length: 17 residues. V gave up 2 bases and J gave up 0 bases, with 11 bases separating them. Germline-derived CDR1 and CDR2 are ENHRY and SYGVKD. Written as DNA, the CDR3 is TGTGCCATCAGTGAGCGGGCAGGAACCTCTGGGGCCAACGTCCTGACTTTC. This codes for CAISERAGTSGANVLTF.

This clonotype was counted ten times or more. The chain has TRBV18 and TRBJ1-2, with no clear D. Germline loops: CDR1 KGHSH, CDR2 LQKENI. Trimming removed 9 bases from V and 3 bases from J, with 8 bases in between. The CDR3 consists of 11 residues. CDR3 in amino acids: CASSRDYGYTF. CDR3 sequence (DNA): TGTGCCAGTAGCAGAGACTATGGCTACACCTTC. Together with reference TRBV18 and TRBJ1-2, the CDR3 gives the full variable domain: NAGVMQNPRHLVRRRGQEARLRCSPMKGHSHVYWYRQLPEEGLKFMVYLQKENIIDESGMPKERFSAEFPKEGPSILRIQQVVRGDSAAYFCASSRDYGYTFGSGTRLTVV.

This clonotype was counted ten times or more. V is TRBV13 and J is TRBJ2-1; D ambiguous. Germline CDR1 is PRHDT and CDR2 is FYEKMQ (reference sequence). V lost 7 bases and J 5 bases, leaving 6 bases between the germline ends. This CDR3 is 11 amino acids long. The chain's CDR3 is CASTLNNEQFF. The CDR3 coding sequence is TGTGCCAGCACCCTAAACAATGAGCAGTTCTTC.

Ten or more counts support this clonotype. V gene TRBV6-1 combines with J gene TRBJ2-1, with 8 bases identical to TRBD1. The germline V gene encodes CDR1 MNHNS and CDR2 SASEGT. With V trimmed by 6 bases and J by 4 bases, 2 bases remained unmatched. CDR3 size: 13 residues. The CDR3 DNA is TGTGCCAGCAGAGGACAGGGTTACAATGAGCAGTTCTTC. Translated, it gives CASRGQGYNEQFF.

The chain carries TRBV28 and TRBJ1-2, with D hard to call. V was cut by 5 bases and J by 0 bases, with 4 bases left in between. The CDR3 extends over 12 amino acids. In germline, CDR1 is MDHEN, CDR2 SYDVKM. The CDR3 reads CASSQTNYGYTF. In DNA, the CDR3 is TGTGCCAGCAGTCAAACTAACTATGGCTACACCTTC.